This T cell receptor beta chain emerged from a study of graft-versus-host responses after intestinal transplantation (dated by TCRdb to the early 2020s). Looking at the study overall: Multivisceral, liver-intestinal, or isolated intestinal transplants were received by the recipients. After intestinal transplantation, graft-versus-host and host-versus-graft alloreactive T cell clones were followed in the graft, circulation and bone marrow using bulk TCR-beta CDR3 sequencing. A peak of at least 4% donor T cells among recipient peripheral blood mononuclear cells was the definition used for donor T cell macrochimerism. Of the 20 to 25 intestinal transplant recipients enrolled in the cohort, one of whom was a retransplant, a few patients without pretransplant specimens were excluded. To identify alloreactive clones, pre-transplant mixed lymphocyte reaction products were sequenced and then compared with unstimulated pre-transplant donor and recipient T cells. Every recipient was given anti-thymocyte globulin induction, then maintenance tacrolimus and steroids for around three years. Instead of going to the commercial service, samples from a few later patients were sequenced in-house on an Illumina MiSeq and processed with MiXCR.

Libraries were built with the immunoSEQ multiplex PCR assay. For most patients, genomic DNA was isolated with the Qiagen DNeasy Blood and Tissue Kit and sent frozen to Adaptive Biotechnologies for TCR sequencing. For most patients, genomic DNA was subjected to high-throughput TCR-beta CDR3 sequencing by Adaptive Biotechnologies. The study's own analysis went as follows. Adaptive's ImmunoSEQ software was the source of the TCR sequencing data for about 18 patients, while three other patients were processed with MiXCR and VDJtools. CD4 versus CD8 sorting errors were corrected by removing sequences found in both subsets at a frequency ratio below 5:1. CDR3 nucleotide sequences shared by donor and recipient were removed because the origin of these sequences could not be assigned. To count as alloreactive, a clone needed at least 2-fold expansion over unstimulated cells and a minimum CFSE-low frequency of 0.002% (template counts) or 0.001% (read counts). Clones were considered mappable if detected in sequenced pre-transplant spleen, lymph node, or MLR CFSE-low populations of the donor or recipient. Cumulative frequency of alloreactive clones was calculated as a percentage of all sequences weighted by copy number. As stored in TCRdb, this immuneACCESS dataset retains in-frame rearrangements with V and J assigned. A fraction of the clones does not appear; measured against another copy, unresolved V genes explain less than half of the discrepancy, and the remainder lacks a known reason. V and J calls and clone size come straight from that table; D and trimming were deduced from the DNA. Present in this sample are 45,000 to 65,000 clones, about 94% of which were seen just once. The top ten constitute more than 0.3% of the sample.

Regarding this clone: This receptor's antigen is unknown. Base qualities are not at hand, and no much larger clone is one base apart.

The label giving this sample's time point can be read as: cells obtained before transplantation from donor or recipient. CD3+CD4+ and CD3+CD8+ populations were FACS-sorted from unstimulated pre-transplant donor and recipient cells taken from spleen or lymph nodes. Here is what the overall study found, with its caveats: High GvH to HvG T cell clonal ratios were observed in the allografts of patients with donor T cell macrochimerism. GvH clones turned up in recipient bone marrow, with some appearing earlier in ileal mucosa or blood, a pattern consistent with an intestinal mucosal origin. The conclusions were limited by the relatively low number and heterogeneity of the intestinal transplant patients. Early after transplant, peak levels of circulating GvH clones were associated with declines in HvG clones.

The receptor was derived from a human donor who was the organ donor for an intestinal transplant. This sample comprised unstimulated CD4+ T cells sorted from spleen or lymph node cells, obtained before transplant.

The CDR3 sequence is CASSRLAGGRSQETQYF. The nucleotides are TGTGCCAGTAGTCGACTAGCGGGGGGGCGGAGCCAAGAGACCCAGTACTTC. The rearrangement joined TRBV19 to TRBJ2-5, with 14 bases aligning to TRBD2. There are 17 amino acids in the CDR3, from cysteine to phenylalanine inclusive. The only DNA kept is the CDR3, 51 bases in frame from the first base. For CDR1 and CDR2, the germline V gene (reference sequence) lists LNHDA and SQIVND. For this chain, trimming is 5 bases at the V end and 1 base at the J end, and the number of junction bases without a gene match is 6. The full variable domain, completed from the reference TRBV19 and TRBJ2-5 proteins outside the CDR3, reads DGGITQSPKYLFRKEGQNVTLSCEQNLNHDAMYWYRQDPGQGLRLIYYSQIVNDFQKGDIAEGYSVSREKKESFPLTVTSAQKNPTAFYLCASSRLAGGRSQETQYFGPGTRLLVL.